The clone carrying this T cell receptor beta chain has a handful of counts. The trim removed 0 bases at V and 2 bases at J, leaving 7 bases unmatched. The CDR3 sequence is 17 residues long. Germline-derived CDR1 and CDR2 are MNHNS and SASEGT. This record belongs to a study of blood T cells in healthy people across ages. Using a J-beta primer mix together with a sample-barcoded 5' primer, a second PCR was run for about 6 to 11 cycles. Each CDR3 protein is one row after TCRdb ran MiXCR on the 5' RACE reads. The data show about 400,000 distinct CDR3 sequences, about half seen once. Material for sequencing was blood. This receptor was taken from a man aged 55 to 70 in good health. The chain couples TRBV6-1 to TRBJ2-3, with TRBD1 matching over 8 bases. The CDR3 coding sequence is TGTGCCAGCAGTGAAGCCTCCCGGGACAGGCACACAGATACGCAGTATTTT. As protein: CASSEASRDRHTDTQYF.